Shown below are 26 T cell receptor beta chains from a single sample sequenced in a study of blood T cell repertoires in COVID-19. Libraries were prepared by immunoSEQ multiplex PCR; TCRdb keeps only in-frame clonotypes and omits some of them. The repertoire holds about 220,000 clones, with roughly 80% as singletons. Sequencing input: peripheral blood. These receptors were collected from a man under 40 with active or convalescent COVID-19.

This clone turned up a few times. The J gene is TRBJ1-4, the V gene TRBV6-5; 8 nucleotides align to TRBD1. The trim removed 6 bases at V and 8 bases at J, leaving 8 bases unmatched. This CDR3 comprises 14 residues. Germline V gives CDR1 MNHEY, CDR2 SVGAGI. CDR3 protein: CASSLTGEGEKLFF. The DNA of the CDR3 is TGTGCCAGCAGCCTGACAGGGGAAGGAGAAAAACTGTTTTTT.

This clone was seen once. The genes are TRBV11-3 and TRBJ2-1; 9 bases match TRBD2. The V gene's germline CDR1 is SGHNT and CDR2 YENEEA. The CDR3 extends over 17 amino acids. V was clipped by 5 bases and J by 1 base; unmatched bases: 9. The CDR3 sequence is CASSKTLAGDSYNEQFF. In DNA form, the CDR3 reads TGTGCCAGCAGCAAGACCTTAGCGGGAGATTCCTACAATGAGCAGTTCTTC.

The V and J genes are TRBV3-1 (or the pseudogene TRBV3-2) and TRBJ1-4; weak D call: TRBD1 (6 bases). Between the trimmed V and J ends, which lost 3 bases and 5 bases, there was a span of 7 bases. CDR1 LGHDT and CDR2 YNNKEL come from the germline V gene (reference sequence). This CDR3 comprises 13 residues. The CDR3 reads CASSQGHNEKLFF. The DNA of the CDR3 is TGTGCCAGCAGCCAGGGACACAATGAAAAACTGTTTTTT.

The rearrangement links TRBV30 to TRBJ1-2; 8 bases fit TRBD1. Germline values: CDR1 GTSNPN, CDR2 SVGIG (reference sequence). This CDR3 is 16 amino acids long. The trim removed 2 bases at V and 5 bases at J, leaving 13 bases unmatched. The CDR3 spells CAWSRPQGAGPYGYTF. The CDR3 DNA reads TGTGCCTGGAGTAGACCCCAGGGGGCCGGGCCGTATGGCTACACCTTC.

The chain links TRBV5-6 to TRBJ1-2, with TRBD1 matching over 8 bases. In germline, CDR1 is SGHDT, CDR2 YYEEEE. The CDR3 is 12 residues long. With V trimmed by 2 bases and J by 13 bases, 7 bases remained unmatched. In nucleotides, the CDR3 is TGTGCCAGCAGCTTCGGACAGGGTTTTATCACCTTC. It specifies CASSFGQGFITF. The whole variable domain, remainder taken from reference TRBV5-6 and TRBJ1-2, is DAGVTQSPTHLIKTRGQQVTLRCSPKSGHDTVSWYQQALGQGPQFIFQYYEEEERQRGNFPDRFSGHQFPNYSSELNVNALLLGDSALYLCASSFGQGFITFGSGTRLTVV.

This clone occurred once. This chain links TRBV12-3 or TRBV12-4 with TRBJ2-7, with D perhaps matching TRBD2 (6 bases). V lost 11 bases and J lost 4, with 18 bases in between. This CDR3 comprises 13 residues. In DNA form, the CDR3 reads TGTGCCTCTGGTAGTAGCGGAATATACGAGCAGTACTTC. Amino acid sequence: CASGSSGIYEQYF.

CDR3 amino acids: CASSPEWSNEQFF. In DNA, the CDR3 is TGTGCCAGCTCACCGGAGTGGAGCAATGAGCAGTTCTTC. V usage is TRBV18 and J usage is TRBJ2-1; D ambiguous. The CDR3 length is 13 residues. The V end was cut by 3 bases, the J end by 6 bases, with 9 bases between. The germline V gene has CDR1 KGHSH and CDR2 LQKENI.

CDR3 in amino acids: CASSPTGTIYNEQFF. Here the CDR3 DNA reads TGCGCCAGCAGTCCGACAGGGACCATTTACAATGAGCAGTTCTTC. V gene TRBV5-1 combines with J gene TRBJ2-1; TRBD1 matches at 7 bases. CDR3 size: 15 residues. Looked up from germline, CDR1 is SGHRS and CDR2 is YFSETQ. Germline trimming cut 5 bases from V and 4 bases from J; bases unmatched to any gene: 9.

This chain connects TRBV6-5 to TRBJ1-5; no definite D call. Germline CDR1 MNHEY, CDR2 SVGAGI. The CDR3 runs 13 residues. The germline V and J ends were trimmed by 5 bases and 3 bases, with 8 bases remaining between them. The CDR3 protein is CASSRQVNQPQHF. DNA for the CDR3: TGTGCCAGCAGTCGGCAGGTCAATCAGCCCCAGCATTTT.

V and J are TRBV9 and TRBJ1-3; D is perhaps TRBD1 (5 bases). V lost 0 bases to trimming and J lost 2 bases, with 15 bases between them. Germline V gives CDR1 SGDLS, CDR2 YYNGEE. The CDR3 is made up of 17 amino acids. The CDR3 loop reads CASSVDQAGFAGNTIYF. CDR3 nucleotides: TGTGCCAGCAGCGTAGATCAAGCAGGGTTTGCTGGAAACACCATATATTTT.

This rearrangement joins TRBV3-1 (or the pseudogene TRBV3-2) to TRBJ2-1; D might be TRBD2 (6 bases). Germline V CDR1 and CDR2: LGHDT, YNNKEL (reference sequence). This CDR3 contains 16 residues. The germline V and J ends were trimmed by 5 bases and 0 bases, with 14 bases remaining between them. The CDR3 loop reads CASSGAGGFSYNEQFF. Here the CDR3 DNA reads TGTGCCAGCAGCGGGGCTGGGGGGTTCTCCTACAATGAGCAGTTCTTC.

The genes are TRBV6-6 and TRBJ2-7, with a tentative D call TRBD2 (5 bases). The CDR3 totals 15 residues. V was clipped by 4 bases and J by 3 bases, with 16 bases between them. Germline values: CDR1 MNHNY, CDR2 SVGAGI (reference sequence). CDR3 DNA sequence: TGTGCCAGCAGTTTTAGTGGGCGTCGGGGCTACGAGCAGTACTTC. This sequence encodes CASSFSGRRGYEQYF.

The chain couples TRBV10-2 to TRBJ1-1; D gene unclear. With 0 bases removed from V and 5 bases from J, the gap between germline ends came to 13 bases. Germline V gene sequence: CDR1 WSHSY, CDR2 SAAADI. The CDR3 is 15 amino acids. The CDR3 reads CASSESTGVWTEAFF. The CDR3 DNA follows: TGCGCCAGCAGTGAGTCGACCGGGGTGTGGACTGAAGCTTTCTTT.

V usage is TRBV2 and J usage is TRBJ2-2; no definite D call. The germline V gene has CDR1 SNHLY and CDR2 FYNNEI. The CDR3 consists of 11 residues. Trimming took off 3 bases at V and 15 bases at J, with 11 bases between the two ends. The CDR3 loop reads CASSDWWSVFF. CDR3 in DNA: TGTGCCAGCAGTGATTGGTGGTCGGTGTTTTTT.

The chain carries TRBV6-2 or TRBV6-3 and TRBJ1-2; 8 bases fit TRBD1. Germline-derived CDR1 and CDR2 are MNHEY and SVGEGT. V was clipped by 6 bases and J by 4 bases; unmatched bases: 4. The CDR3 spans 13 residues. Here the CDR3 DNA reads TGTGCCAGCAGCCCACAGGGGGGCTATGGCTACACCTTC. Protein product: CASSPQGGYGYTF.

This chain connects TRBV19 to TRBJ2-1; tentatively, D is TRBD1 (5 bases). This CDR3 is 15 amino acids long. Germline V gene lookup returns CDR1 LNHDA and CDR2 SQIVND (reference sequence). V lost 4 bases and J 6 bases, leaving 16 bases between the germline ends. CDR3 DNA sequence: TGTGCCAGTAGTAAGGGCCCGTGGCAGGGCAATGAGCAGTTCTTC. Translating gives CASSKGPWQGNEQFF.

The V call is TRBV27, the J call TRBJ1-4, with a possible D match to TRBD1 (6 bases). Germline V gives CDR1 MNHEY, CDR2 SMNVEV (reference sequence). V was cut by 2 bases and J by 8 bases, with 15 bases left in between. CDR3 length: 15 residues. The CDR3 DNA reads TGTGCCAGCAGTTTAGCGGCAGGGGTTGGGGAAAAACTGTTTTTT. Amino acid sequence: CASSLAAGVGEKLFF.

The V gene is TRBV7-9, the J gene TRBJ1-2; unclear D gene. Germline-derived CDR1 and CDR2 are SEHNR and FQNEAQ (reference sequence). This CDR3 is 14 amino acids long. Trimming shortened V by 6 bases and J by 3 bases, and 14 bases separated the two germline ends. CDR3 sequence: CASSKMKGDYGYTF. As DNA, the CDR3 is TGTGCCAGCAGTAAAATGAAGGGAGACTATGGCTACACCTTC.

The V call is TRBV29-1, the J call TRBJ2-7, with TRBD1 matching 9 bases. Trimming removed 4 bases from V and 3 bases from J; junction bases left unmatched: 4. Germline V gives CDR1 SQVTM, CDR2 ANQGSEA. The CDR3 covers 13 residues. This CDR3 reads CSVGGTGYYEQYF. CDR3 DNA: TGCAGCGTTGGAGGGACAGGGTACTACGAGCAGTACTTC.

The rearrangement uses TRBV11-2 and TRBJ2-3; D possibly corresponds to TRBD2 (6 bases). V was pared by 4 bases and J by 2 bases, with 22 bases between. The CDR3 runs 18 residues. The V gene's germline CDR1 is SGHAT and CDR2 FQNNGV. CDR3 loop: CASSSRVEARGSTDTQYF. The CDR3 DNA reads as TGTGCCAGCAGCTCGAGAGTTGAAGCGCGGGGTTCCACAGATACGCAGTATTTT.

This clone occurred a few times. The CDR3 is CASSQGQPEQFF. Written as DNA, the CDR3 is TGTGCCAGCAGCCAAGGACAACCCGAGCAGTTCTTC. The V call is TRBV16, the J call TRBJ2-1; D may be TRBD1 (5 bases). Germline lookup yields CDR1 KGHSY and CDR2 FQNENV. The CDR3 is 12 residues long. V gave up 2 bases and J gave up 10 bases, with 9 bases separating them. Variable domain in full (rest from reference TRBV16 and TRBJ2-1): GEEVAQTPKHLVRGEGQKAKLYCAPIKGHSYVFWYQQVLKNEFKFLISFQNENVFDETGMPKERFSAKCLPNSPCSLEIQATKLEDSAVYFCASSQGQPEQFFGPGTRLTVL.

The gene calls are TRBV7-2 and TRBJ2-5; 12 nucleotides agree with TRBD2. With V trimmed by 5 bases and J by 2 bases, 3 bases remained unmatched. This CDR3 contains 15 residues. Germline V gene sequence: CDR1 SGHTA, CDR2 FQGNSA. This CDR3 reads CASSRTSGAQETQYF. CDR3 nucleotides: TGTGCCAGCAGCCGGACTAGCGGGGCTCAAGAGACCCAGTACTTC.

The genes are TRBV28 and TRBJ2-7; 7 bases align to TRBD1. Germline V lookup: CDR1 MDHEN, CDR2 SYDVKM. With 9 bases clipped from V and 2 bases from J, the junction kept 4 bases outside the gene matches. The CDR3 totals 12 residues. The CDR3 region is CASGQVAYEQYF. DNA for the CDR3: TGTGCCAGTGGACAGGTGGCCTACGAGCAGTACTTC.

This rearrangement joins TRBV28 to TRBJ2-7, with D hard to call. This CDR3 region has 13 residues. CDR1 and CDR2 (germline): MDHEN, SYDVKM. The V end lost 6 bases, the J end lost 0 bases, and 9 bases lay between the germline ends. CDR3 sequence (DNA): TGTGCCAGCAGAACGAGGCCCTCCTACGAGCAGTACTTC. Translation: CASRTRPSYEQYF.

This chain joins TRBV6-1 and TRBJ2-7; 10 bases are shared with TRBD2. The CDR3 sequence is 15 residues long. Germline trimming cut 5 bases from V and 2 bases from J; bases unmatched to any gene: 6. Germline CDR1 reads MNHNS; CDR2 reads SASEGT. The CDR3 nucleotides read TGTGCCAGCAGTCCCCGACTAGCGGGTCCCTACGAGCAGTACTTC. As protein: CASSPRLAGPYEQYF.

This chain connects TRBV5-6 to TRBJ2-7, with 7 bases aligning to TRBD1. The CDR3 contains 13 residues. Germline loops: CDR1 SGHDT, CDR2 YYEEEE. Trimming took 2 bases from V and 2 from J; bases not matched to a gene: 1. The CDR3 is CASSLGGPYEQYF. In nucleotides, the CDR3 is TGTGCCAGCAGCTTAGGGGGCCCCTACGAGCAGTACTTC.